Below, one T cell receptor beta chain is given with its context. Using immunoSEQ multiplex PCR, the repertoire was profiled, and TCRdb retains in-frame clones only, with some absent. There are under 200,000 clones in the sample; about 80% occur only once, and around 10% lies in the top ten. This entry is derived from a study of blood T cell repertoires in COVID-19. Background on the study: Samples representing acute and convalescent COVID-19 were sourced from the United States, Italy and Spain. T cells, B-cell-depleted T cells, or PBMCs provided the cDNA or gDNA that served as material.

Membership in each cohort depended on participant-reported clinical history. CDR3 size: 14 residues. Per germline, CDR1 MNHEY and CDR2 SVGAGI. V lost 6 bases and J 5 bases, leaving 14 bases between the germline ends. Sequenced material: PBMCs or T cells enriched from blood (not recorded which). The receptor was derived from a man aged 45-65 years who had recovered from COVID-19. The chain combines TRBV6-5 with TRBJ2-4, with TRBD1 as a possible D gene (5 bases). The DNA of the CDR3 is TGTGCCAGCAGCAATAGCCTAGGGGAAAACATTCAGTACTTC. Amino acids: CASSNSLGENIQYF.